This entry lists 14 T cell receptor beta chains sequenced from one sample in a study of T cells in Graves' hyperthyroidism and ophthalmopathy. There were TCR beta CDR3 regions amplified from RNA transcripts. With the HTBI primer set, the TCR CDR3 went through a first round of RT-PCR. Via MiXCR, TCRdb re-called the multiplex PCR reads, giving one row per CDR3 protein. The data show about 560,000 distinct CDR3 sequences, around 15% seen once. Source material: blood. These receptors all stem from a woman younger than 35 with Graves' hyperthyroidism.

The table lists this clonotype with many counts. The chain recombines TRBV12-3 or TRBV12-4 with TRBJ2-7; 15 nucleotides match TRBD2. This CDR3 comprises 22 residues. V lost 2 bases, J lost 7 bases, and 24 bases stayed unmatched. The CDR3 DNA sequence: TGTGCCAGCAGTTTATGTCCGGACCTCCCTTGGGGACTAGCGGGAGGAATGTCAGAGCAGTACTTC. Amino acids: CASSLCPDLPWGLAGGMSEQYF.

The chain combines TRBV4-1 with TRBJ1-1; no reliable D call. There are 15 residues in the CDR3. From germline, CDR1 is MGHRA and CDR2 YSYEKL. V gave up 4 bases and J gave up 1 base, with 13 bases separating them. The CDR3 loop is CASSPRHIGNTEAFF. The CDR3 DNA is TGCGCCAGCAGCCCCCGACACATCGGGAACACTGAAGCTTTCTTT.

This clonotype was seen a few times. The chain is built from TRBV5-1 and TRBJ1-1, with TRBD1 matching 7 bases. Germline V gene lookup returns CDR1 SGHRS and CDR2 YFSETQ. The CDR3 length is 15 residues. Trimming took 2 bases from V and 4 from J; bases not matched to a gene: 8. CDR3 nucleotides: TGCGCCAGCAGCTTCCGAGAAGGGGGCGTCACTGAAGCTTTCTTT. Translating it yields CASSFREGGVTEAFF.

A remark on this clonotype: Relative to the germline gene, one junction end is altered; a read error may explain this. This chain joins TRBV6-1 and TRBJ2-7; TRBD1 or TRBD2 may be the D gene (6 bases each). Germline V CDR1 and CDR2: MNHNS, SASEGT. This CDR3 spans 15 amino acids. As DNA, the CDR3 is TGTGTCAGCAGTTTTCGGCAGGGGACTTTGTACGAGCAGTACTTC. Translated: CVSSFRQGTLYEQYF.

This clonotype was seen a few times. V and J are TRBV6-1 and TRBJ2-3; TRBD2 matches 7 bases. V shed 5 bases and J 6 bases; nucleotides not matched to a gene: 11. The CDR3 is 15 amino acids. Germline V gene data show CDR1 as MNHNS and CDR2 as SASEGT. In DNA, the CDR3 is TGTGCCAGCAGTTCCCTCCTCGGCGGGGGTGATACGCAGTATTTT. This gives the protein CASSSLLGGGDTQYF.

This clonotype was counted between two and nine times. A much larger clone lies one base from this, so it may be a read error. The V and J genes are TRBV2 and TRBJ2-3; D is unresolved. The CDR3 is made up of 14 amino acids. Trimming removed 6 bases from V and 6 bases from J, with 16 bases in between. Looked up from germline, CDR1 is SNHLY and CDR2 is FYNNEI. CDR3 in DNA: TGTGCCAGCAGCCTTCGGGTGGGCGTTGATACGCAGTATTTT. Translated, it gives CASSLRVGVDTQYF.

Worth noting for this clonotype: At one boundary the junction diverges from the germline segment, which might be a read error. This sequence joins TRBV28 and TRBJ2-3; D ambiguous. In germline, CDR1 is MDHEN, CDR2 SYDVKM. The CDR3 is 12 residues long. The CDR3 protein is CASGDYTVTQYF. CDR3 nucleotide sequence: TGTGCCAGCGGGGATTACACAGTTACGCAGTATTTT.

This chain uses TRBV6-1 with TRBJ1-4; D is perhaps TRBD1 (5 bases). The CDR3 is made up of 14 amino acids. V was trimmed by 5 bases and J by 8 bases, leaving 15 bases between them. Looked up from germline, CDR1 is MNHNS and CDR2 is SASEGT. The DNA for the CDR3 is TGTGCCAGCAGTTATGACAGCTACGAGGAAAAACTGTTTTTT. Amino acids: CASSYDSYEEKLFF.

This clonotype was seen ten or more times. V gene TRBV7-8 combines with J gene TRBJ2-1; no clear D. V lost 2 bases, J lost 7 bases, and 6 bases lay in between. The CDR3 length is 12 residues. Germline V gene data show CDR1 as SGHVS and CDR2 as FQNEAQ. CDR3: CASSLMGNEQFF. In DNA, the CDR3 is TGTGCCAGCAGCTTAATGGGAAATGAGCAGTTCTTC.

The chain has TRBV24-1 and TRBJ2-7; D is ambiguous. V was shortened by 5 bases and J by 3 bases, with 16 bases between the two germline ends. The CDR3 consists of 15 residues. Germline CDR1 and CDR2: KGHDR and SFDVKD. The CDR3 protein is CATSAHTGRSYEQYF. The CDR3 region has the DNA TGTGCCACCAGTGCTCATACGGGCCGGAGCTACGAGCAGTACTTC.

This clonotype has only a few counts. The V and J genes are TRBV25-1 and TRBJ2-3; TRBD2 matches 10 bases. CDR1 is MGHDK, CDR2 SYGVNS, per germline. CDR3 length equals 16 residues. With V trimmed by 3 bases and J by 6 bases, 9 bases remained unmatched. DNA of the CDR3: TGTGCCAGCAGTGAGTCGACTAGCGGGTGGGGGGATACGCAGTATTTT. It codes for CASSESTSGWGDTQYF.

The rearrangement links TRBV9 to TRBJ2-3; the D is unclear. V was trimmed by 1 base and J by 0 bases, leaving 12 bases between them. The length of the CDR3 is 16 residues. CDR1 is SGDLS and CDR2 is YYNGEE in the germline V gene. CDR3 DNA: TGTGCCAGCAGCGTACAAGTCCTGACTAGCACAGATACGCAGTATTTT. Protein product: CASSVQVLTSTDTQYF.

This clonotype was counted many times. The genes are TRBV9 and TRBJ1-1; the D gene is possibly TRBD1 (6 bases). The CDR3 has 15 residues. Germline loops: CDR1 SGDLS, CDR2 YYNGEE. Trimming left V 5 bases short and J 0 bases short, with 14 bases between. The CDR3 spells CASSFGQTMNTEAFF. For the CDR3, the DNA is TGTGCCAGCAGTTTCGGACAGACCATGAACACTGAAGCTTTCTTT.

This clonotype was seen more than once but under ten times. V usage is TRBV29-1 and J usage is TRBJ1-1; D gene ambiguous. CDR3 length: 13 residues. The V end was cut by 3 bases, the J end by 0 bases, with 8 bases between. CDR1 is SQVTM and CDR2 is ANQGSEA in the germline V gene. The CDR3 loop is CSVEIGMNTEAFF. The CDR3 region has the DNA TGCAGCGTTGAGATAGGCATGAACACTGAAGCTTTCTTT.